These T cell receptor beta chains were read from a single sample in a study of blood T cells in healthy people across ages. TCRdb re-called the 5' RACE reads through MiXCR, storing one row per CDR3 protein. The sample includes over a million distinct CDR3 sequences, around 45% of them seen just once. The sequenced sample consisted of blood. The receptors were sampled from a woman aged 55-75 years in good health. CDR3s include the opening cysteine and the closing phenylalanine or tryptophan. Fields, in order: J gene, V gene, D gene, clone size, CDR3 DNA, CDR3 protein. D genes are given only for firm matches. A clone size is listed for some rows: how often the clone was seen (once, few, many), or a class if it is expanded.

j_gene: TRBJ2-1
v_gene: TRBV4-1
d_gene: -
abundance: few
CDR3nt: TGCGCCAGCAGCCAAGACAGGGAGTATGAGCAGTTCTTC
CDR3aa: CASSQDREYEQFF

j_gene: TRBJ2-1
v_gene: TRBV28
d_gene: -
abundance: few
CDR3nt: TGTGCCAGCAGTTTTGGGGTACGCGATGAGCAGTTCTTC
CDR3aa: CASSFGVRDEQFF

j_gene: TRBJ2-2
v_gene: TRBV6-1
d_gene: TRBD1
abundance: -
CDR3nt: TGTGCCAGCAGCGATTATGGACAGGGAATGGGTGGGGAGCTGTTTTTT
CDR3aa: CASSDYGQGMGGELFF

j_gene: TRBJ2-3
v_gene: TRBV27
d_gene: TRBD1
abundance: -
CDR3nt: TGTGCCAGCAGATCAGGACAGGGGGCGACAGATACACAGTATTTT
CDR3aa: CASRSGQGATDTQYF

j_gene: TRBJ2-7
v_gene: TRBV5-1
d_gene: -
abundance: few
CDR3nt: TGCGCCAGCAGCCCGACACAACAATCTTACGAGCAGTACTTC
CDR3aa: CASSPTQQSYEQYF

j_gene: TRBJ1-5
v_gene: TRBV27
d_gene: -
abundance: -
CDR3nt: TGTGCCAGCAGTTTAAAAAGGGGTCAGCCCCAGCATTTT
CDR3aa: CASSLKRGQPQHF

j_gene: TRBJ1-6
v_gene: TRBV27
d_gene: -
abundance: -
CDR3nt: TGTGCCAGCAGTTTCCAGGCGGCTAATTCACCCCTCCACTTT
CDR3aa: CASSFQAANSPLHF

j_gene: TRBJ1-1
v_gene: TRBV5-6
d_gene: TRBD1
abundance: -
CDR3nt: TGTGCCAGCAGCGCGGGACAGGGGGTGACCCTTGAAGCTTTCTTT
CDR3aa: CASSAGQGVTLEAFF

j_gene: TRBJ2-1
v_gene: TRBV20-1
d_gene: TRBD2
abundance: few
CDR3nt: TGCAGTGCGACGGCTAGCGGGAATATTTATGAGCAGTTCTTC
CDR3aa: CSATASGNIYEQFF

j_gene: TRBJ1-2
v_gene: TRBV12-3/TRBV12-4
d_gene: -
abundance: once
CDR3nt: TGTGCCAGCAACCCTTCAAGCTATGGCTACACCTTC
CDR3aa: CASNPSSYGYTF

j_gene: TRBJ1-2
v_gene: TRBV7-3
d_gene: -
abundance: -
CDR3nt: TGTGCCAGCAGCGGTAGAGATGGCTATGGCAACACCTTC
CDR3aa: CASSGRDGYGNTF

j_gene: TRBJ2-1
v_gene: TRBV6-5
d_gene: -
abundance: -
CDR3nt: TGTGCCAGCAGTTACCATCCGTTAGGTAGCTCCTACAATGAGCAGTTCTTC
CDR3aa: CASSYHPLGSSYNEQFF

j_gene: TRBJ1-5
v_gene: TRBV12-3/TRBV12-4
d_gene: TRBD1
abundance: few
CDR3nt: TGTGCCAGCACTAAGACAGGGGCGGGTCAGCCCCAGCATTTT
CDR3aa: CASTKTGAGQPQHF

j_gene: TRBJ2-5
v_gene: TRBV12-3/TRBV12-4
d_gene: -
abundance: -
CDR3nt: TGTGCCAGCAGTTTGAGGGAACAGGGCGAAGAGACCCAGTACTTC
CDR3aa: CASSLREQGEETQYF

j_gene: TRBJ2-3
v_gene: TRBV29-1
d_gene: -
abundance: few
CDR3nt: TGCAGCGGGAGTATGTTAGATACGCAGTATTTT
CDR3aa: CSGSMLDTQYF

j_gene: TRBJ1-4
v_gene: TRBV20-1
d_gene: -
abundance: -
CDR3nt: TGCAGTGCTAGGGGCCCAGGTGCAACTAATGAAAAACTGTTTTTT
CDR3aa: CSARGPGATNEKLFF

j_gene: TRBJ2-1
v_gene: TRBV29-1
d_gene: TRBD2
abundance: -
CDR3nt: TGCAGCGTTGAGAGAGCGGGAGGGTACAATGAGCAGTTCTTC
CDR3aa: CSVERAGGYNEQFF

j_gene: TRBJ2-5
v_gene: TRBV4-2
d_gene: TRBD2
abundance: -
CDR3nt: TGTGCCGGCAGCCAAGACCCGACTAGCGGAGACGTTCAAGAGACCCAGTACTTC
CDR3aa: CAGSQDPTSGDVQETQYF

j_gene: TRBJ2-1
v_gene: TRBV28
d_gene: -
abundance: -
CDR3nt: TGTGCCAGCATTTCAGAAGGGGCCTCAGAGGAGCAGTTCTTC
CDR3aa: CASISEGASEEQFF

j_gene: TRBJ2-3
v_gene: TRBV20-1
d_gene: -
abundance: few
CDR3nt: TGCAGTGCGCTGCCCGGGACCTTTCTGACAGATACGCAGTATTTT
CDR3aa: CSALPGTFLTDTQYF

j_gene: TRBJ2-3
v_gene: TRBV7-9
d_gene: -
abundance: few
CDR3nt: TGTGCCAGCAGCTTAGACCCACCAGGAGGAGATACGCAGTATTTT
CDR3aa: CASSLDPPGGDTQYF

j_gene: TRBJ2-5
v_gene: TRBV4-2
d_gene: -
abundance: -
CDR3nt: TGTGCCAGCAGCCAAGATGGGCGGGCAAATCAAGAGACCCAGTACTTC
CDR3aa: CASSQDGRANQETQYF

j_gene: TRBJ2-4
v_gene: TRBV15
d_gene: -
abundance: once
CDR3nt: TGTGCCACCAGCAGTTCTCGAAACATTCAGTACTTC
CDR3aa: CATSSSRNIQYF

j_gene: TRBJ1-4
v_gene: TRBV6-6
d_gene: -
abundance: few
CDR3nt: TGTGCCAGCAGGAAGGATGAAAAACTGTTTTTT
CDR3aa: CASRKDEKLFF

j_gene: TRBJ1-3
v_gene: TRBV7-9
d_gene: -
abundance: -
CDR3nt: TGTGCCAGCAGCACACACCTCAGGGGCACTGGAAACACCATATATTTT
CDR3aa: CASSTHLRGTGNTIYF

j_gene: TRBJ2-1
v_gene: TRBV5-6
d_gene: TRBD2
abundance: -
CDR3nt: TGTGCCAGCAGCCTGCGGAGCGGAGCGGGGGGCTACAATGAGCAGTTCTTC
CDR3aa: CASSLRSGAGGYNEQFF

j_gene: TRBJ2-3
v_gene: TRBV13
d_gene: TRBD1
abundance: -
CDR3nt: TGTGCCAGCAGCCCCTCCACAGGGGAGAGCACAGATACGCAGTATTTT
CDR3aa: CASSPSTGESTDTQYF

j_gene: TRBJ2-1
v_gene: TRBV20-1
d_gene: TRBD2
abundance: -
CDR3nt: TGCAGTGCTAGGTCCGACCCGGGACTAGCGGAAACTATTTCCTACAATGAGCAGTTCTTC
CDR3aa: CSARSDPGLAETISYNEQFF

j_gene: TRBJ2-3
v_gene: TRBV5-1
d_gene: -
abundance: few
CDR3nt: TGCGCCAGCAGCTTCCAGTGGACTTTCACAGATACGCAGTATTTT
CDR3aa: CASSFQWTFTDTQYF

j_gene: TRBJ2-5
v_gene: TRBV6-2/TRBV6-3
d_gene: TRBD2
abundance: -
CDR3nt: TGTGCCAGCAGTGGCCGATTACTAGCGGGGGGACCCAATGAGCAGTACTTC
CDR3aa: CASSGRLLAGGPNEQYF

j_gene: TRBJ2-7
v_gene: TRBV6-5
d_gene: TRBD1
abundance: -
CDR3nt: TGTGCCAGCAAAAGGGGGCTTTACTACGAGCAGTACTTC
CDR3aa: CASKRGLYYEQYF

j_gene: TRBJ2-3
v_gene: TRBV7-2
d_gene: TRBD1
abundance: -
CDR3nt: TGTGCCAGCAGCTCTGGACAGGGGTACACAGATACGCAGTATTTT
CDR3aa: CASSSGQGYTDTQYF

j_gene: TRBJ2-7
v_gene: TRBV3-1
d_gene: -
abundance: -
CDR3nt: TGTGCCAGCAGCCAAGATCGGCGGAGACAGTACTTC
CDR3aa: CASSQDRRRQYF

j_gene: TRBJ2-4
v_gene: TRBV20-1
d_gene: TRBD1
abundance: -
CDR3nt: TGCAGTGCTGCCCGACAGGGGTCAAACATTCAGTACTTC
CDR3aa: CSAARQGSNIQYF

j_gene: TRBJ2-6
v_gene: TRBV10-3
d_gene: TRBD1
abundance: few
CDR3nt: TGTGCCATCAGTCCCGGACAGGGGGCTTCTGGGGCCAACGTCCTGACTTTC
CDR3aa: CAISPGQGASGANVLTF

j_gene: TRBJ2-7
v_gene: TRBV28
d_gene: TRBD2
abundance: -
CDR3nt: TGTGCCAGCAGTTTCCAAGCGGGGATTTACGAGCAGTACTTC
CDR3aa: CASSFQAGIYEQYF

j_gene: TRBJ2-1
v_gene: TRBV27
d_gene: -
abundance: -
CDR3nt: TGTGCCAGCAGTTTAGCCCCCCGGGGGAACGGAGTCGAGCAGTTCTTC
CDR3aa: CASSLAPRGNGVEQFF

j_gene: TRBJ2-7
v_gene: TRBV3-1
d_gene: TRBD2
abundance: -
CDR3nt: TGTGCCAGCAGTAACCTAGCGGGAGGATCCGCTCGGGAGCAGTACTTC
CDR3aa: CASSNLAGGSAREQYF

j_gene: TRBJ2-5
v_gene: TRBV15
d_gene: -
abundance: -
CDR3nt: TGTGCCACCAGCAGAGGGCAGTCGGAAGAGACCCAGTACTTC
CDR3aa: CATSRGQSEETQYF

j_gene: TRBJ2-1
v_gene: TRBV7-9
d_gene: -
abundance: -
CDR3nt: TGTGCCAGCAGCATGATGGGCGTCGCCTACAATGAGCAGTTCTTC
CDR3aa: CASSMMGVAYNEQFF

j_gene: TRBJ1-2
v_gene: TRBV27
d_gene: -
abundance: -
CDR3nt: TGTGCCAGCAGTGTAGAAGGGATCACTGGCTACACCTTC
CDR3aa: CASSVEGITGYTF

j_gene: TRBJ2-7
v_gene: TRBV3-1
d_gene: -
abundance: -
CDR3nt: TGTGCCAGCAGCCAACGCCACGAGCAGTACTTC
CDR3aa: CASSQRHEQYF

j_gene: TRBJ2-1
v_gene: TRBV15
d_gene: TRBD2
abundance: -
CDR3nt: TGTGCCACCAGCAGAGATTACGCTGGGACTAGCTCCTACAATGAGCAGTTCTTC
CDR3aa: CATSRDYAGTSSYNEQFF

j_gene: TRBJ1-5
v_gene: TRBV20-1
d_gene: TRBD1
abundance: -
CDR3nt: TGCAGTGCCCATCAGGGGGTCTACAATCAGCCCCAGCATTTT
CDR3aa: CSAHQGVYNQPQHF

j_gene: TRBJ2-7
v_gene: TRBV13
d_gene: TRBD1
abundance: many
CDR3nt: TGTGCCAGCAGCACCCGACAGGGTTCCTACGAGCAGTACTTC
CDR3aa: CASSTRQGSYEQYF

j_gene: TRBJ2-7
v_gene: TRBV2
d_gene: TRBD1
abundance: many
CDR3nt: TGTGCCAGTAAAGACAGGGGCTACGAGCAGTACTTC
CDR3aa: CASKDRGYEQYF

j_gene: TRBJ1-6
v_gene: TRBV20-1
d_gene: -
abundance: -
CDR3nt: TGCAGTGCCCTGAGGGACTATGGCTCACCCCTCCACTTT
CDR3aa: CSALRDYGSPLHF

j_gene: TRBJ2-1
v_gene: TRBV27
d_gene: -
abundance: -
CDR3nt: TGTGCCAGCAGTTTCTTCTCGAATACACCAGAGCAGTTCTTC
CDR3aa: CASSFFSNTPEQFF